Sequencing of this T cell receptor (beta chain) was carried out in a study of radiotherapy plus CTLA-4 blockade in lung cancer. Overall study context: Among patients, less than 20% showed objective responses, and approximately 29% had disease control.

Whole-study findings and limits: Among blood TCR repertoires after radiotherapy plus ipilimumab, tumor-derived clones expanded. Together with interferon-beta, which increased in serum after radiation, early dynamic changes in blood T cell clones were reportedly the best predictors of response.

To note about this clone: Antigen: not known. Additional DNA sequences in this sample encode the identical CDR3.

The data were produced by immunoSEQ multiplex PCR, yet TCRdb's version contains in-frame clones alone and is incomplete. The sample holds 77,000 or so clones; approximately 73% are singletons and the top ten take approximately 9.9%. This receptor was obtained from a human donor with non-small cell lung cancer whose response to radiotherapy plus ipilimumab could not be evaluated. Sequencing was performed on peripheral blood, taken from a patient treated with radiotherapy plus ipilimumab.

The CDR3 reads CASSPGLAGVQETQYF. DNA for the CDR3: TGCGCCAGCAGCCCTGGACTAGCGGGGGTACAAGAGACCCAGTACTTC. V and J are TRBV5-1 and TRBJ2-5; 13 bases match TRBD2. Trimming cost V 4 bases and J 2 bases; bases outside gene matches: 5. The CDR3 is made up of 16 amino acids. CDR1 SGHRS and CDR2 YFSETQ come from the germline V gene.